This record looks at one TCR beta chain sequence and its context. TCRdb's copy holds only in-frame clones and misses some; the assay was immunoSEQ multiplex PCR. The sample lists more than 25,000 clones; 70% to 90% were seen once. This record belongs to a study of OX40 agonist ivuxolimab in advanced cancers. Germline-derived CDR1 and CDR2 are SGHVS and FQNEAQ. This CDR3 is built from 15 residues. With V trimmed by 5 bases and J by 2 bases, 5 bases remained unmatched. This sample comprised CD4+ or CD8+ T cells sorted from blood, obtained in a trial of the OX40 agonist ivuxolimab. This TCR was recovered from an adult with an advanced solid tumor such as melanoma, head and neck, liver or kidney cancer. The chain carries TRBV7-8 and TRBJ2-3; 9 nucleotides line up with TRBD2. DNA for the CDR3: TGTGCCAGCAGCCCTTGGACTAGCGTCACAGATACGCAGTATTTT. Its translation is CASSPWTSVTDTQYF.